One and the same sample provided the 30 T cell receptor beta chains below, sequenced in a study of blood T cell repertoires in COVID-19. The table came from immunoSEQ multiplex PCR; TCRdb's copy has only in-frame clones and leaves some out. The sample lists some 60,000 clones; roughly 93% were seen once. The source material was peripheral blood. The receptors shown here come from a human donor in a cohort sampled during active COVID-19.

This sequence joins TRBV18 and TRBJ2-1; 11 bases are shared with TRBD2. V gave up 4 bases and J gave up 4 bases; unmatched junction bases: 6. CDR1 and CDR2 from the germline V gene are KGHSH and LQKENI. The CDR3 contains 16 residues. Here the CDR3 DNA reads TGTGCCAGCTCACAACGACTAGCGGGACAATACAATGAGCAGTTCTTC. Translation: CASSQRLAGQYNEQFF.

The chain carries TRBV14 and TRBJ2-5, with D perhaps matching TRBD1 (7 bases). The CDR3 length is 16 residues. CDR1 is SGHDN, CDR2 FVKESK, per germline. The V gene lost 1 base and the J gene lost 2 bases, with 14 bases spanning the gap. CDR3 amino acids: CASSQVPRGVQETQYF. Here the CDR3 DNA reads TGTGCCAGCAGCCAAGTCCCCAGGGGGGTACAAGAGACCCAGTACTTC.

The chain joins TRBV5-1 to TRBJ2-1; a possible D gene is TRBD2 (5 bases). Germline assignment: CDR1 SGHRS and CDR2 YFSETQ. Trimming pared 7 bases from V and 5 bases from J, leaving 13 bases between. The CDR3 spans 13 residues. As DNA, the CDR3 is TGCGCCAGCGTCAACTCGAGGGACAATGAGCAGTTCTTC. Protein sequence: CASVNSRDNEQFF.

This clone was detected only once. CDR3 bases: TGTGCCAGCAGTCCGGCAGGGGGCCCATTTATGGACACCATATATTTT. Protein sequence: CASSPAGGPFMDTIYF. V is TRBV28 and J is TRBJ1-3; TRBD1 matches 8 bases. The length of the CDR3 is 16 residues. The germline V gene encodes CDR1 MDHEN and CDR2 SYDVKM. The trim removed 5 bases at V and 8 bases at J, leaving 14 bases unmatched. The full variable domain, with the rest looked up from reference TRBV28 and TRBJ1-3, is DVKVTQSSRYLVKRTGEKVFLECVQDMDHENMFWYRQDPGLGLRLIYFSYDVKMKEKGDIPEGYSVSREKKERFSLILESASTNQTSMYLCASSPAGGPFMDTIYFGEGSWLTVV.

V usage is TRBV7-2 and J usage is TRBJ2-2; D possibly corresponds to TRBD2 (6 bases). Germline loops: CDR1 SGHTA, CDR2 FQGNSA. V dropped 5 bases and J dropped 3 bases, with 13 bases sitting between them. This CDR3 comprises 15 residues. CDR3 bases: TGTGCCAGCAGCCGGGGGACTTCTGACACCGGGGAGCTGTTTTTT. This encodes CASSRGTSDTGELFF.

This clone was seen a single time. The CDR3 nucleotides are TGTGCCAGCACCCGGACTAGCGGTTCCTACGAGCAGTACTTC. It encodes CASTRTSGSYEQYF. This chain uses TRBV6-5 with TRBJ2-7, with 10 bases matching TRBD2. This CDR3 has 14 amino acids. Per the germline V gene, CDR1 is MNHEY and CDR2 is SVGAGI. Germline trimming cut 7 bases from V and 1 base from J; bases unmatched to any gene: 4.

The chain couples TRBV18 to TRBJ2-2; D may be TRBD1 (6 bases). The CDR3 has 15 amino acids. Looked up from germline, CDR1 is KGHSH and CDR2 is LQKENI. Trimming stripped 3 bases from V and 2 bases from J, with 10 bases between. CDR3: CASSPRTENTGELFF. As DNA, the CDR3 is TGTGCCAGCTCACCCAGGACAGAAAACACCGGGGAGCTGTTTTTT.

The rearrangement links TRBV6-2 or TRBV6-3 to TRBJ1-4, with 7 bases that match TRBD1. V was clipped by 5 bases and J by 3 bases; unmatched bases: 3. Germline loops: CDR1 MNHEY, CDR2 SVGEGT. The CDR3 sequence is 14 residues long. CDR3 residues: CASSRQGPNEKLFF. CDR3 sequence (DNA): TGTGCCAGCAGTCGACAGGGACCTAATGAAAAACTGTTTTTT.

This sequence joins TRBV7-8 and TRBJ2-4, with TRBD2 matching 12 bases. With V trimmed by 4 bases and J by 0 bases, 16 bases remained unmatched. Per the germline V gene, CDR1 is SGHVS and CDR2 is FQNEAQ. The CDR3 is 21 amino acids. The CDR3 protein is CASSSRGYLAGGGGAKNIQYF. CDR3 coding DNA: TGTGCCAGCAGCTCCCGTGGGTACCTAGCGGGAGGGGGGGGAGCCAAAAACATTCAGTACTTC.

V gene TRBV6-5 combines with J gene TRBJ1-5; no definite D call. The length of the CDR3 is 14 residues. The ends were cut back, 8 bases at V and 6 bases at J, with 17 bases in the middle. The germline gives CDR1 MNHEY, CDR2 SVGAGI. CDR3 in DNA: TGTGCCAGCGTCCCGGGGAGGGCTGGTCAGCCCCAGCATTTT. Translated, it gives CASVPGRAGQPQHF.

This clone came up once. The V gene is TRBV28, the J gene TRBJ1-5, with TRBD1 matching over 7 bases. The CDR3 runs to 19 residues. CDR1 and CDR2 (germline): MDHEN, SYDVKM. CDR3 in DNA: TGTAGTTCCCATCCCGCGTGGGGACAGCCAGACCGGATCAATCAGCCCCAGCATTTT. Its translation: CSSHPAWGQPDRINQPQHF.

This clone was picked up one time. This chain connects TRBV4-3 to TRBJ1-5, with TRBD1 identical over 8 bases. V lost 0 bases, J lost 5 bases, and 3 bases stayed unmatched. There are 15 residues in the CDR3. The V gene's germline CDR1 is LGHNA and CDR2 YSLEER. The CDR3 is CASSQDGQGYQPQHF. The CDR3 coding sequence is TGCGCCAGCAGCCAAGACGGACAGGGCTATCAGCCCCAGCATTTT.

The chain recombines TRBV4-1 with TRBJ2-1, with D tentatively TRBD2 (6 bases). The CDR3 consists of 14 residues. V lost 3 bases to trimming and J lost 0 bases, with 6 bases between them. In germline, CDR1 is MGHRA, CDR2 YSYEKL. CDR3 DNA sequence: TGCGCCAGCAGCCAGACTAGCTCCTACAATGAGCAGTTCTTC. Its protein product is CASSQTSSYNEQFF.

The chain joins TRBV6-5 to TRBJ2-1; 8 bases agree with TRBD1. The CDR3 has 15 amino acids. Unmatched junction bases numbered 6, after V lost 2 bases and J lost 6 bases. Germline lookup yields CDR1 MNHEY and CDR2 SVGAGI. CDR3 coding DNA: TGTGCCAGCAGTTACAGGCAGGGGGCGCCCAATGAGCAGTTCTTC. This translates into CASSYRQGAPNEQFF.

The CDR3 here is CASSEAGVGSYNEQFF. The CDR3 nucleotides read TGTGCCAGCAGTGAAGCGGGAGTCGGTTCCTACAATGAGCAGTTCTTC. The chain links TRBV7-2 to TRBJ2-1; the match to TRBD2 covers 8 bases. CDR3 length equals 16 residues. J was trimmed by 1 base and V by 6 bases; bases with no gene match: 8. Germline CDR1 is SGHTA and CDR2 is FQGNSA.

This clone was detected a few times. This chain connects TRBV19 to TRBJ2-7, with D tentatively TRBD2 (5 bases). Trimming shortened V by 4 bases and J by 0 bases, and 10 bases separated the two germline ends. CDR3 length: 14 amino acids. CDR1 is LNHDA, CDR2 SQIVND, per germline (reference sequence). CDR3 amino acids: CASSRDGLSYEQYF. DNA of the CDR3: TGTGCCAGTAGTAGAGACGGACTCTCCTACGAGCAGTACTTC.

The J gene is TRBJ2-3, the V gene TRBV28; 9 positions match TRBD1. V lost 5 bases, J lost 3 bases, and 3 bases stayed unmatched. Germline values: CDR1 MDHEN, CDR2 SYDVKM. The CDR3 has 14 amino acids. CDR3 nucleotide sequence: TGTGCCAGCAGTCGGGACAGGGCGACAGATACGCAGTATTTT. Protein sequence: CASSRDRATDTQYF.

This clone was seen a single time. This chain uses TRBV5-8 with TRBJ2-7, with D possibly TRBD1 on 6 matching bases. Germline V gives CDR1 SGHTS, CDR2 YDEGEE. The CDR3 has 14 residues. Trimming left V 3 bases short and J 4 bases short, with 14 bases between. The CDR3 DNA reads TGTGCCAGCAGCTACAGGGAGTTGTTTTACGAGCAGTACTTC. As protein: CASSYRELFYEQYF.

The chain combines TRBV10-1 with TRBJ1-5; the match to TRBD1 covers 10 bases. Germline CDR1 WNHNN, CDR2 SYGVQD (reference sequence). The CDR3 contains 15 residues. With 7 bases clipped from V and 9 bases from J, the junction kept 12 bases outside the gene matches. The CDR3 reads CASIYGTGAIGPQHF. Written as DNA, the CDR3 is TGCGCCAGCATTTACGGGACAGGGGCAATAGGGCCCCAGCATTTT.

The chain has TRBV10-3 and TRBJ2-7; D perhaps matches TRBD1 (7 bases). The CDR3 is 15 amino acids. Germline V lookup: CDR1 ENHRY, CDR2 SYGVKD. The V end lost 0 bases, the J end lost 6 bases, and 15 bases lay between the germline ends. The CDR3 loop is CAISESGGQPREQYF. CDR3 DNA sequence: TGTGCCATCAGTGAGTCGGGGGGACAGCCTCGCGAGCAGTACTTC.

The V gene is TRBV5-4, the J gene TRBJ2-7; 14 nucleotides match TRBD2. V was pared by 4 bases and J by 3 bases, with 3 bases of the junction left unmatched. This CDR3 has 15 residues. The germline CDR1 and CDR2 sequences are SGHNT and YYREEE (reference sequence). The CDR3 spells CASSRGLAGVYEQYF. The CDR3 DNA reads TGTGCCAGCAGCCGGGGACTAGCGGGAGTCTACGAGCAGTACTTC.

V usage is TRBV3-1 (or the pseudogene TRBV3-2) and J usage is TRBJ1-1; TRBD1 matches at 12 bases. Germline CDR1 reads LGHDT; CDR2 reads YNNKEL (reference sequence). The CDR3 contains 17 residues. V lost 4 bases and J lost 1; bases outside the gene matches: 7. CDR3 residues: CASSRDRGRSTNTEAFF. Written as DNA, the CDR3 is TGTGCCAGCAGCCGGGACAGGGGGCGGAGTACGAACACTGAAGCTTTCTTT.

The chain carries TRBV28 and TRBJ1-2; D is perhaps TRBD1 (6 bases). CDR3 length: 17 residues. V lost 3 bases, J lost 3 bases, and 20 bases lay in between. The germline V gene has CDR1 MDHEN and CDR2 SYDVKM. CDR3 nucleotides: TGTGCCAGCAGTTTTCCAAGGGGGGGGTCTGGGGACTATGGCTACACCTTC. Its translation is CASSFPRGGSGDYGYTF.

This clone has just one count. At one end, the junction sequence differs from germline, possibly due to a read error. V usage is TRBV5-1 and J usage is TRBJ2-7; TRBD1 matches at 8 bases. Germline assignment: CDR1 SGHRS and CDR2 YFSETQ. The CDR3 is made up of 12 amino acids. CDR3 amino acids: CASSLEQGEKNF. CDR3 nucleotides: TGCGCCAGCAGCCTAGAACAGGGGGAGAAGAACTTC.

As DNA, the CDR3 is TGTGCCAGCAGCTTGGTACATAAACAGGGGAAGTACTACGAGCAGTACTTC. Encoded protein: CASSLVHKQGKYYEQYF. V usage is TRBV5-4 and J usage is TRBJ2-7, with 7 bases lining up with TRBD1. CDR3 size: 17 residues. V lost 0 bases and J lost 3; bases outside the gene matches: 12. From germline, CDR1 is SGHNT and CDR2 YYREEE (reference sequence).

This clone appeared a few times. The V call is TRBV28, the J call TRBJ1-5; D uncertain. The V gene lost 7 bases and the J gene lost 2 bases, with 9 bases spanning the gap. From germline, CDR1 is MDHEN and CDR2 SYDVKM. The CDR3 has 13 amino acids. The CDR3 spells CASIPVGNQPQHF. The DNA for the CDR3 is TGTGCCAGCATCCCCGTCGGCAATCAGCCCCAGCATTTT.

The chain employs TRBV3-1 (or the pseudogene TRBV3-2) and TRBJ2-3; 7 positions match TRBD2. J lost 0 bases, V lost 8 bases, and 2 bases had no gene match. The CDR3 runs 13 residues. CDR1 is LGHDT, CDR2 YNNKEL, per germline (reference sequence). The CDR3 nucleotides read TGTGCCAGCTCTAGCGGAAGCACAGATACGCAGTATTTT. Encoded protein: CASSSGSTDTQYF.

This clone was seen once. The gene calls are TRBV10-3 and TRBJ2-7, with a weak D call TRBD2 (5 bases). This CDR3 spans 13 amino acids. V lost 6 bases to trimming and J lost 4 bases, with 13 bases between them. Looked up from germline, CDR1 is ENHRY and CDR2 is SYGVKD. This CDR3 reads CAISRTREYEQYF. CDR3 coding DNA: TGTGCCATCAGCCGAACTAGGGAATACGAGCAGTACTTC.

Here the CDR3 reads CASTRDSSNTGELFF. For the CDR3, the DNA is TGTGCCAGCACCCGGGACAGCTCGAACACCGGGGAGCTGTTTTTT. This chain joins TRBV3-1 (or the pseudogene TRBV3-2) and TRBJ2-2; 7 bases match TRBD1. Trimming removed 7 bases from V and 0 bases from J; junction bases left unmatched: 5. Germline V gene sequence: CDR1 LGHDT, CDR2 YNNKEL (reference sequence). The CDR3 consists of 15 residues.

V gene TRBV3-1 (or the pseudogene TRBV3-2) combines with J gene TRBJ2-5; D unclear. V was pared by 0 bases and J by 0 bases, with 2 bases between. Germline assignment: CDR1 LGHDT and CDR2 YNNKEL (reference sequence). The CDR3 extends over 13 amino acids. CDR3 sequence (DNA): TGTGCCAGCAGCCAAGACTACCAAGAGACCCAGTACTTC. Translated, it gives CASSQDYQETQYF.